This entry features one T cell receptor beta chain sequence. This specimen belongs to a study of blood T cell repertoires in COVID-19. Study overall: The United States, Italy and Spain provided the acute and convalescent COVID-19 samples. PBMCs, B-cell-depleted T cells, or T cells provided the cDNA or gDNA that made up the material.

Per the authors' pipeline: Reference gene primer amplification gave estimated nucleated cell counts. Assay: immunoSEQ multiplex PCR; the TCRdb copy retains only in-frame clones and omits some. Clonal size and the V and J genes are those of that table, whereas D and trimming came from the DNA. The sample contains roughly 250,000 clones, about 83% of which appear only once. The CDR3 contains 13 residues. CDR1 and CDR2 from the germline V gene are KGHSH and LQKENI. V shed 2 bases and J 8 bases; nucleotides not matched to a gene: 3. The sample consisted of peripheral blood. The chain couples TRBV18 to TRBJ1-2, with 9 bases fitting TRBD1. The clonotype was recovered from a man aged 45-60 years with acute or convalescent COVID-19. Here the CDR3 DNA reads TGTGCCAGCTCACCAAGGACAGGGGACGGCTACACCTTC. Residues: CASSPRTGDGYTF.